A single sample is the source of the 10 T cell receptor beta chains below, sequenced in a study of blood T cell repertoires in COVID-19. Clones were read by immunoSEQ multiplex PCR, and TCRdb kept only the in-frame ones, dropping some. The table includes about 400,000 clones, just under 90% detected once. The sample taken for sequencing was PBMCs or T cells enriched from blood (not recorded which). Every receptor here comes from a woman in her twenties or thirties who had recovered from COVID-19.

The rearrangement links TRBV6-2 or TRBV6-3 to TRBJ2-7; the D is unclear. Germline CDR1 reads MNHEY; CDR2 reads SVGEGT. With 5 bases removed from V and 2 bases from J, the gap between germline ends came to 7 bases. The CDR3 has 12 residues. In DNA form, the CDR3 reads TGTGCCAGCAGTCAAACAGCCTACGAGCAGTACTTC. Protein product: CASSQTAYEQYF.

The chain recombines TRBV5-6 with TRBJ1-6; 7 nucleotides align to TRBD1. The CDR3 extends over 17 amino acids. J lost 6 bases, V lost 3 bases, and 12 bases had no gene match. CDR1 and CDR2 (germline): SGHDT, YYEEEE. The DNA of the CDR3 is TGTGCCAGCAGCTCTCCGGGACAGTCGATGTTTAATTCACCCCTCCACTTT. Translating gives CASSSPGQSMFNSPLHF.

The chain carries TRBV9 and TRBJ1-6; the D is unclear. The CDR3 loop spans 14 amino acids. Trimming removed 4 bases from V and 7 bases from J, with 12 bases in between. From germline, CDR1 is SGDLS and CDR2 YYNGEE. CDR3 DNA: TGTGCCAGCAGCTCTCGAACGGGGAATTCACCCCTCCACTTT. Translating it yields CASSSRTGNSPLHF.

The chain links TRBV2 to TRBJ2-7, with a tentative D call TRBD2 (6 bases). Germline-derived CDR1 and CDR2 are SNHLY and FYNNEI. V lost 1 base and J lost 3, with 10 bases in between. The CDR3 contains 14 residues. The DNA of the CDR3 is TGTGCCAGCAGTGAAGGGAGGGGCAACTACGAGCAGTACTTC. Translation gives CASSEGRGNYEQYF.

J is TRBJ2-5 and V is TRBV7-2; D remains unclear. The germline gives CDR1 SGHTA, CDR2 FQGNSA. This CDR3 is built from 13 residues. Trimming removed 4 bases from V and 0 bases from J, with 6 bases in between. CDR3 region: CASSSPYQETQYF. CDR3 DNA: TGTGCCAGCAGCTCCCCGTACCAAGAGACCCAGTACTTC.

This clone was found once. V and J are TRBV7-9 and TRBJ1-1, with D tentatively TRBD1 (5 bases). The CDR3 spans 13 residues. V was trimmed by 0 bases and J by 7 bases, leaving 9 bases between them. The germline V gene encodes CDR1 SEHNR and CDR2 FQNEAQ (reference sequence). CDR3 nucleotide sequence: TGTGCCAGCAGCTTAGCAGGGGCCCATGAAGCTTTCTTT. Its translation is CASSLAGAHEAFF.

The chain employs TRBV9 and TRBJ1-1; D remains unclear. The CDR3 length is 12 residues. V lost 3 bases and J 4 bases, leaving 7 bases between the germline ends. In germline, CDR1 is SGDLS, CDR2 YYNGEE. CDR3 sequence reads: CASSARGTEAFF. The CDR3 DNA reads TGTGCCAGCAGCGCGCGGGGCACTGAAGCTTTCTTT.

The rearrangement joins TRBV29-1 to TRBJ2-1; the match to TRBD1 covers 7 bases. The CDR3 spans 14 residues. Trimming took 6 bases from V and 7 from J; bases not matched to a gene: 12. Germline-derived CDR1 and CDR2 are SQVTM and ANQGSEA. DNA for the CDR3: TGCAGCGTAGAAACGGGACAGAGGGGGAATGAGCAGTTCTTC. Amino acids: CSVETGQRGNEQFF.

This clone was recorded a few times. The rearrangement links TRBV20-1 to TRBJ2-1; perhaps TRBD1 as D (5 bases). The CDR3 has 11 residues. With 0 bases removed from V and 12 bases from J, the gap between germline ends came to 9 bases. The germline CDR1 and CDR2 sequences are DFQATT and SNEGSKA (reference sequence). The CDR3 DNA reads as TGCAGTGCTAGAGACCAGGGTGGGCAGTTCTTC. Residues: CSARDQGGQFF.

This chain connects TRBV7-9 to TRBJ2-7; a weak D match, TRBD2 (6 bases). V shed 6 bases and J shed 6 bases, with 12 bases lying between them. This CDR3 is 12 amino acids long. The germline V gene encodes CDR1 SEHNR and CDR2 FQNEAQ (reference sequence). The CDR3 protein is CASRPGGGEQYF. The CDR3 DNA is TGTGCCAGCAGGCCCGGGGGAGGCGAGCAGTACTTC.